This TCR beta chain came from a study of cytomegalovirus exposure and HLA in healthy donors. In the study overall: Across around 400 genotyped donors, about 81% landed in the Caucasian-associated ancestry cluster.

Per the germline V gene, CDR1 is SGDLS and CDR2 is YYNGEE. CDR3 length equals 15 residues. V lost 0 bases, J lost 5 bases, and 12 bases lay in between. This PCR relied on a set of 60 Vbeta primers and 13 Jbeta primers. The data were produced by immunoSEQ multiplex PCR, yet TCRdb's version contains in-frame clones alone and is incomplete. The sample includes just over 150,000 clones, 85% of them seen just once. This clone has just a few counts. Its antigen is still unknown. Regarding the study as a whole: Looking again later, the authors saw that most CMV-associated TCR beta chains seemed HLA-restricted.

This chain uses TRBV9 with TRBJ2-1; D may be TRBD1 (6 bases). The sequenced material came from PBMCs. This clonotype was sampled from a woman aged 18-30 years in good health and CMV-seronegative. In DNA form, the CDR3 reads TGTGCCAGCAGCGTAGAGGGACAAACCAACAATGAGCAGTTCTTC. This gives the protein CASSVEGQTNNEQFF.